Given below is one T cell receptor (beta chain) in context. The data belong to a study of blood T cells in healthy people across ages. With 2 bases clipped from V and 6 bases from J, the junction kept 6 bases outside the gene matches. CDR1 is DFQATT and CDR2 is SNEGSKA in the germline V gene (reference sequence). This CDR3 is built from 14 residues. Sample-barcoded 5' priming and a J-beta primer mix drove a second PCR of about 6 to 11 cycles. Each CDR3 protein gets one entry after TCRdb re-called the 5' RACE reads with MiXCR. The sample holds about 1.7 million distinct CDR3 sequences, approximately 28% seen once.

Sequencing was performed on blood. The sequence derives from a woman aged 25 to 39 in good health. The chain employs TRBV20-1 and TRBJ2-1, with 8 bases identical to TRBD2. CDR3 amino acids: CSARRAGAINEQFF. In nucleotides, the CDR3 is TGCAGTGCTAGACGAGCGGGGGCAATCAATGAGCAGTTCTTC.